Listed here is a single TCR beta chain. The antigen it binds to is not known. No quality values exist for individual bases; no much larger clone is one base distant. This entry comes from a study of ipilimumab plus nivolumab after autologous stem cell transplantation (dated by TCRdb to the early 2020s). About the full investigation: A median of about 5 ipilimumab doses and under ten nivolumab doses was received by trial patients. Primary refractory and relapsed disease were included in the DLBCL cohort, with 18-month progression-free survival of 85.7% and 28.6%, respectively. Patients undergoing autologous transplant for high-risk diffuse large B cell lymphoma, mature T cell lymphoma, or multiple myeloma were enrolled in the trial. The intent-to-treat population of the trial consisted of around 40 patients.

Library creation used the immunoSEQ multiplex PCR assay. TCRdb carries this immuneACCESS record with in-frame sequences only. Its versions omit some clonotypes, under half of them owing to an unresolved V gene in the studies checked, with the rest unexplained. The sample table contains tens of thousands of clones; only one count was recorded for approximately 83% of them. The top ten clonotypes cover roughly 2% of the sample. Checkpoint therapy began 14 to 28 days after autologous transplant, with ipilimumab given at 1 mg/kg intravenously on day 1 of selected weeks. Patients received nivolumab at 3 mg/kg intravenously on day 1 of weeks 1, 4, 7, 10, and every two weeks through week 26. This Phase Ib clinical trial tested ipilimumab plus nivolumab, a combined checkpoint inhibition, as consolidation after autologous stem cell transplantation. Results and caveats for the whole study, not just this receptor: The authors concluded that, as post-transplant consolidation, combined checkpoint inhibition appeared tolerable. Per the authors, a biologic rationale for further study of the post-transplant checkpoint inhibition approach was offered by T cell receptor repertoire, regulatory T cell phenotype and gut microbiota profiles.

The germline V gene (reference sequence) sets CDR1 to SSHAT and CDR2 to FNYEAQ. From the cysteine up to the phenylalanine, the CDR3 has a length of 14 residues. CDR3 DNA only is kept here, 42 bases in frame from base 1. The germline ends are 7 bases apart after V is trimmed by 0 bases and J by 3 bases. Here the chain combines TRBV7-7 and TRBJ2-3, and perhaps TRBD2 as D gene, on 6 matching bases. The sequences come from PBMCs, collected in a trial of ipilimumab plus nivolumab as post-transplant consolidation. This TCR was recovered from a male donor with diffuse large B-cell lymphoma. The CDR3 reads as follows: CASSLAGGTDTQYF. The nucleotide sequence reads TGTGCCAGCAGCTTAGCAGGAGGGACAGATACGCAGTATTTT.